A selection of T cell receptor beta chains follows, all from one sample in a study of PD-1 blockade in mismatch repair-deficient tumors. Produced via immunoSEQ multiplex PCR; TCRdb's table is partial and in-frame only. The sample includes some 120,000 clones, 88% of them seen just once. Sample: peripheral blood, taken approximately 69 weeks after starting pembrolizumab. The receptor set was obtained from an adult with mismatch repair-deficient cancer. The CDR3 runs from the conserved cysteine through the conserved F or W. The D gene is left open where the match is weak. Only some rows state a clone size, as once, few, many or a class for expanded clones.

TRBV13	.	TRBJ2-3	once	CASSVGPAGSSSTDTQYF	TGTGCCAGCAGCGTGGGACCAGCGGGCAGCTCTAGCACAGATACGCAGTATTTT
TRBV19	TRBD2	TRBJ2-7	.	CASSMTSGRYEQYF	TGTGCCAGTAGTATGACTAGCGGGAGATACGAGCAGTACTTC
TRBV4-1	TRBD2	TRBJ2-3	.	CASSQDRGGRAYTDTQYF	TGCGCCAGCAGCCAAGATCGGGGGGGCAGGGCTTATACAGATACGCAGTATTTT
TRBV4-2	.	TRBJ2-5	.	CASSPQAGTLSAQYF	TGTGCCAGCAGCCCGCAAGCGGGTACGCTGTCGGCCCAGTACTTC
TRBV6-1	.	TRBJ1-3	.	CASSAREYSGNTIYF	TGTGCCAGCAGTGCCCGCGAGTACTCTGGAAACACCATATATTTT
TRBV5-4	.	TRBJ2-2	.	CASSWMGMNTGELFF	TGTGCCAGCAGCTGGATGGGGATGAACACCGGGGAGCTGTTTTTT
TRBV5-1	TRBD2	TRBJ2-7	.	CASSGVGRGSSYEQYF	TGCGCCAGCAGCGGGGTTGGGCGGGGGAGCTCCTACGAGCAGTACTTC
TRBV9	.	TRBJ2-5	.	CASSPEWRKETQYF	TGTGCCAGCAGCCCCGAATGGCGGAAAGAGACCCAGTACTTC
TRBV7-9	TRBD1	TRBJ2-3	.	CASSFEGAGYTQYF	TGTGCCAGCAGCTTCGAGGGGGCAGGATATACGCAGTATTTT
TRBV10-1	.	TRBJ1-1	.	CASSSRTGHSNTEAFF	TGCGCCAGCAGTAGCAGAACGGGACATTCGAACACTGAAGCTTTCTTT
TRBV5-1	.	TRBJ2-7	.	CASSLVRGHEQYF	TGCGCCAGCAGCTTGGTGCGGGGTCACGAGCAGTACTTC
TRBV19	.	TRBJ2-1	few	CASIDRDSYGEQFF	TGTGCCAGTATCGACCGGGACTCGTATGGTGAGCAGTTCTTC
TRBV27	.	TRBJ1-5	.	CASSLSGPYSNQPQHF	TGTGCCAGCAGTTTATCGGGACCTTATAGCAATCAGCCCCAGCATTTT
TRBV14	TRBD2	TRBJ2-1	.	CASSINALAGGVGSYNEQFF	TGTGCCAGCAGCATTAATGCGCTAGCGGGCGGAGTGGGCTCCTACAATGAGCAGTTCTTC
TRBV4-3	TRBD2	TRBJ2-1	.	CASSHRLAVNNEQFF	TGCGCCAGCAGCCATCGACTAGCCGTTAACAATGAGCAGTTCTTC
TRBV19	.	TRBJ2-1	.	CASSNAGFDEQFF	TGTGCCAGTAGTAATGCGGGGTTCGATGAGCAGTTCTTC
TRBV11-2	.	TRBJ2-2	.	CASSLRETDTGELFF	TGTGCCAGCAGCTTAAGGGAGACGGACACCGGGGAGCTGTTTTTT
TRBV27	.	TRBJ2-7	.	CASSLRHTSYEQYF	TGTGCCAGCAGTTTGAGACATACCTCCTACGAGCAGTACTTC
TRBV27	.	TRBJ2-7	.	CASSLSSRGPGEAYEQYF	TGTGCCAGCAGTTTATCTAGCCGAGGTCCGGGGGAGGCCTACGAGCAGTACTTC
TRBV10-2	TRBD1	TRBJ1-2	once	CASMGQEDYGYTF	TGCGCCAGCATGGGACAGGAAGACTATGGCTACACCTTC
TRBV6-5	.	TRBJ2-2	.	CASSYVGGSTGELFF	TGTGCCAGCAGTTACGTCGGCGGCAGCACCGGGGAGCTGTTTTTT
TRBV5-1	TRBD1	TRBJ2-7	.	CASRQPGQGVYEQYF	TGCGCCAGCAGACAGCCGGGACAGGGAGTATACGAGCAGTACTTC
TRBV30	.	TRBJ2-5	.	CAWSVRVGRETQYF	TGTGCCTGGAGTGTACGAGTGGGGCGAGAGACCCAGTACTTC
TRBV7-9	.	TRBJ2-5	once	CASSLARPGGRQETQYF	TGTGCCAGCAGCTTAGCACGGCCAGGGGGGAGGCAAGAGACCCAGTACTTC
TRBV7-9	.	TRBJ2-5	.	CASSLKSTQYF	TGTGCCAGCAGCTTAAAATCGACCCAGTACTTC
TRBV4-1	.	TRBJ2-2	.	CASSQDTGSTGELFF	TGCGCCAGCAGCCAAGATACAGGGAGCACCGGGGAGCTGTTTTTT
TRBV6-4	TRBD1	TRBJ2-3	few	CASSLQQGGGTDTQYF	TGTGCCAGCAGCTTACAACAGGGGGGAGGCACAGATACGCAGTATTTT
TRBV6-5	TRBD2	TRBJ2-7	.	CASSYLGTSGYEQYF	TGTGCCAGCAGTTATTTAGGGACTAGCGGCTACGAGCAGTACTTC
TRBV6-4	.	TRBJ1-2	.	CASSPSRLALYWGYTF	TGTGCCAGCAGTCCTAGCCGCCTTGCCCTATATTGGGGCTACACCTTC
TRBV14	TRBD1	TRBJ2-1	.	CASSQLTGTGNNEQFF	TGTGCCAGCAGCCAGCTAACCGGGACAGGGAACAATGAGCAGTTCTTC
TRBV7-9	.	TRBJ2-7	.	CASSLAGTEQYF	TGTGCCAGCAGCTTAGCCGGGACCGAGCAGTACTTC
TRBV4-3	.	TRBJ2-1	.	CASSQGQGDYNEQFF	TGCGCCAGCAGCCAAGGGCAGGGAGACTACAATGAGCAGTTCTTC
TRBV4-3	.	TRBJ2-5	.	CASSQDTGGGGRETQYF	TGCGCCAGCAGCCAAGATACCGGGGGAGGGGGCAGAGAGACCCAGTACTTC
TRBV9	.	TRBJ2-3	.	CASSVHTTDTQYF	TGTGCCAGCAGCGTCCACACGACGGATACGCAGTATTTT
TRBV6-5	.	TRBJ1-2	.	CASSYPGFDGYTF	TGTGCCAGCAGTTACCCGGGTTTCGATGGCTACACCTTC
TRBV30	TRBD2	TRBJ2-7	.	CAWNPGLANYEQYF	TGTGCCTGGAACCCGGGACTAGCGAATTACGAGCAGTACTTC
TRBV6-5	.	TRBJ2-5	.	CASSPRWAKGQTQYF	TGTGCCAGCAGTCCGAGGTGGGCAAAGGGACAGACCCAGTACTTC
TRBV28	.	TRBJ1-2	once	CASSPPGVVGYTF	TGTGCCAGCAGTCCACCGGGGGTGGTTGGCTACACCTTC
TRBV5-6	.	TRBJ1-1	.	CASSFSRNTEAFF	TGTGCCAGCAGCTTCAGCAGGAACACTGAAGCTTTCTTT
TRBV7-2	TRBD1	TRBJ1-2	.	CARSTGRGYTF	TGTGCCAGATCGACAGGGAGAGGCTACACCTTC